This is a list of T cell receptor beta chains from one sample in a study of blood T cell repertoires in COVID-19. Generated by immunoSEQ multiplex PCR, the TCRdb table keeps only in-frame clones and is missing some. Of around 130,000 clones listed, under 95% are singletons. Specimen: peripheral blood. The receptors were gathered from a man aged 45-65 years with active COVID-19. Each CDR3 is given with its conserved first and last residue. The D gene is left open where the match is weak. Clone size is stated in some rows and not others, as once, few, many or a class when expanded.

j_call	v_call	clone_size	d_call	cdr3_nt	cdr3_aa
TRBJ2-5	TRBV10-1	.	TRBD2	TGCGCCAGCAGCGCGGGACTAATAGAGACCCAGTACTTC	CASSAGLIETQYF
TRBJ1-1	TRBV11-1	.	TRBD1	TGTGCCAGCAGCCCAAGGGATACAGGGGTGAACACTGAAGCTTTCTTT	CASSPRDTGVNTEAFF
TRBJ1-2	TRBV11-2	.	TRBD1	TGTGCCAGCAGCGCCCGGGACAGCAGGGTTGGCTACACCTTC	CASSARDSRVGYTF
TRBJ1-4	TRBV12-5	few	.	TGTGCTAGTGCCAGGGACACCACCAAGGGGGAAAAACTGTTTTTT	CASARDTTKGEKLFF
TRBJ2-1	TRBV6-6	.	.	TGTGCCAGCAGTTCCCCTAGCTCGTACAATGAGCAGTTCTTC	CASSSPSSYNEQFF
TRBJ2-3	TRBV15	.	TRBD2	TGTGCCATTTCGCCGGGACTACCCACAGATACGCAGTATTTT	CAISPGLPTDTQYF
TRBJ1-5	TRBV28	.	.	TGTGCCAGCAGTTTAGCCAGGGAGGACTCACCCCAGCATTTT	CASSLAREDSPQHF
TRBJ1-4	TRBV7-8	few	TRBD1	TGTGCCAGCAGCGTCGAAGAGGGGGCATTTGGTGAAAAACTGTTTTTT	CASSVEEGAFGEKLFF
TRBJ2-1	TRBV24-1	.	.	TGTGCCACCAGTGTTGGCAGGGGGGCTCCCCTGAATGAGCAGTTCTTC	CATSVGRGAPLNEQFF
TRBJ2-6	TRBV5-6	.	.	TGTGCCAGCAGCCCCCCGCGTGTCCCTGGGGCCAACGTCCTGACTTTC	CASSPPRVPGANVLTF
TRBJ1-5	TRBV19	.	.	TGTGCCAGCGCTGACAGTTACAATCAGCCCCAGCATTTT	CASADSYNQPQHF
TRBJ1-2	TRBV7-9	.	TRBD1	TGTGCCAGCAGCTTAGGCGGGACAGGGGGCTATGGCTACACCTTC	CASSLGGTGGYGYTF
TRBJ2-1	TRBV11-2	.	TRBD2	TGTGCCAGCAGCTTAGTTTATGGCTGGTCTAGCGGGAGTGTGGATGAGCAGTTCTTC	CASSLVYGWSSGSVDEQFF
TRBJ2-5	TRBV19	.	.	TGTGCCAGTAGTATTCAGCGACAAGAGACCCAGTACTTC	CASSIQRQETQYF
TRBJ2-3	TRBV30	.	TRBD1	TGTGCCTGGAGTGTACAGGGGATCGGCACAGATACGCAGTATTTT	CAWSVQGIGTDTQYF
TRBJ1-2	TRBV3-1/TRBV3-2	.	.	TGTGCCAGCAGCCAAGGCCGGACAGAGAGCCACACCTTC	CASSQGRTESHTF
TRBJ1-2	TRBV3-1/TRBV3-2	once	.	TGTGCCAGCAGCCTTAGACAGACCTCAGGCGTCGGCTACACCTTC	CASSLRQTSGVGYTF
TRBJ1-6	TRBV5-6	.	.	TGTGCCAGCAGCTCGGACAGCTCTAATTCACCCCTCCACTTT	CASSSDSSNSPLHF
TRBJ2-2	TRBV29-1	many	TRBD2	TGCAGCGTTGAGACTGCGGGAGGAGTGAACACCGGGGAGCTGTTTTTT	CSVETAGGVNTGELFF
TRBJ2-5	TRBV7-9	.	.	TGTGCCAGCGGAGCTTACCAAGAGACCCAGTACTTC	CASGAYQETQYF
TRBJ1-6	TRBV19	.	.	TGTGCCAGTAGTTTTCTCGCCCAGAATTCACCCCTCCACTTT	CASSFLAQNSPLHF
TRBJ1-3	TRBV24-1	.	.	TGTGCCACCAGTGACGCTGGGGCGAACCCCTCCGGAAACACCATATATTTT	CATSDAGANPSGNTIYF
TRBJ1-2	TRBV14	.	TRBD1	TGTGCCAGCAGCCAAACCGGGACAGGGAGAGCGTACTATGGCTACACCTTC	CASSQTGTGRAYYGYTF
TRBJ2-1	TRBV14	.	TRBD2	TGTGCCAGCAGCCAAGGCTTGCGGGAGCGAATCTACAATGAGCAGTTCTTC	CASSQGLRERIYNEQFF
TRBJ1-3	TRBV29-1	.	TRBD1	TGCAGCGTTAGGACAGGGGCTGGAAACACCATATATTTT	CSVRTGAGNTIYF
TRBJ2-3	TRBV2	once	TRBD1	TGTGCCAGCAGGCGGGACAGGGAGACCTCCACAGATACGCAGTATTTT	CASRRDRETSTDTQYF
TRBJ1-5	TRBV7-2	.	TRBD1	TGTGCCAGCAGCTTAGGGCCGCAACAGGGGGCGGGTCAGCCCCAGCATTTT	CASSLGPQQGAGQPQHF
TRBJ2-7	TRBV3-1/TRBV3-2	.	TRBD2	TGTGCCAGCAGCTTCCCTAGCGGGGGGGCCTACGAGCAGTACTTC	CASSFPSGGAYEQYF
TRBJ2-2	TRBV6-2/TRBV6-3	few	.	TGTGCCAGCAGTTACTCCAGGACGGGAAGGAACACCGGGGAGCTGTTTTTT	CASSYSRTGRNTGELFF
TRBJ1-2	TRBV5-1	.	.	TGCGCCAGCAGCCAAATCTCGGGTGACCTCATAGGCTACACCTTC	CASSQISGDLIGYTF
TRBJ1-1	TRBV3-1/TRBV3-2	.	.	TGTGCCAGCAGCCAAGTTCAGGGGAGCACTGAAGCTTTCTTT	CASSQVQGSTEAFF
TRBJ2-1	TRBV9	.	TRBD2	TGTGCCAGCAGCGACGGGACTAGCGGGAGGGCGGGATACAATGAGCAGTTCTTC	CASSDGTSGRAGYNEQFF
TRBJ1-6	TRBV7-5	.	.	TGTGCCAGAAGCTCCAGGGCGAAGGATGACCTCTACTATAATTCACCCCTCCACTTT	CARSSRAKDDLYYNSPLHF
TRBJ1-1	TRBV2	once	TRBD1	TGTGCCAGCAGCACTACAGGGGGTTCGAACACTGAAGCTTTCTTT	CASSTTGGSNTEAFF
TRBJ1-1	TRBV7-9	.	TRBD1	TGTGCCAGCAGCTGGACAGGGCGGTCCCCTGAAGCTTTCTTT	CASSWTGRSPEAFF
TRBJ2-1	TRBV27	.	.	TGTGCCAGCAGTTCGCCGACAGATACCTACAATGAGCAGTTCTTC	CASSSPTDTYNEQFF
TRBJ1-1	TRBV5-1	.	.	TGCGCCAGCAGTTATGACAGCCCGAACACTGAAGCTTTCTTT	CASSYDSPNTEAFF
TRBJ2-7	TRBV4-1	.	.	TGCGCCAGCAGCCTTTCCGACAGGAACGAGCAGTACTTC	CASSLSDRNEQYF
TRBJ2-1	TRBV5-1	once	TRBD2	TGCGCCAGCAGAGGCCTAGCGGGACGCAATGAGCAGTTCTTC	CASRGLAGRNEQFF
TRBJ1-4	TRBV5-1	.	.	TGCGCCAGCAGCTCCGCAGGGGAGATTATTAATGAAAAACTGTTTTTT	CASSSAGEIINEKLFF